This T cell receptor (beta chain) was observed in a study of blood T cell repertoires in COVID-19. Study in general: Sites in the United States, Italy and Spain provided acute and convalescent COVID-19 samples.

As originally analysed: Estimated nucleated cell counts came from reference gene primer amplification. Generated by immunoSEQ multiplex PCR, the TCRdb table keeps only in-frame clones and is missing some. The V and J calls and the clone size are those of that table, but D and trimming were determined from the DNA. The table lists just over 150,000 clones, about nine tenths of them singletons. V was clipped by 3 bases and J by 4 bases; unmatched bases: 5. The CDR3 loop spans 15 amino acids. CDR1 and CDR2 (germline): LGHDT, YNNKEL (reference sequence). The sample was peripheral blood. V and J are TRBV3-1 (or the pseudogene TRBV3-2) and TRBJ2-3; 9 nucleotides line up with TRBD1. This TCR was recovered from a man aged 30 to 39 with COVID-19, enrolled during active disease. The CDR3, as DNA: TGTGCCAGCAGCCACCGAGGGGACAGGGCAGATACGCAGTATTTT. Translated, it gives CASSHRGDRADTQYF.